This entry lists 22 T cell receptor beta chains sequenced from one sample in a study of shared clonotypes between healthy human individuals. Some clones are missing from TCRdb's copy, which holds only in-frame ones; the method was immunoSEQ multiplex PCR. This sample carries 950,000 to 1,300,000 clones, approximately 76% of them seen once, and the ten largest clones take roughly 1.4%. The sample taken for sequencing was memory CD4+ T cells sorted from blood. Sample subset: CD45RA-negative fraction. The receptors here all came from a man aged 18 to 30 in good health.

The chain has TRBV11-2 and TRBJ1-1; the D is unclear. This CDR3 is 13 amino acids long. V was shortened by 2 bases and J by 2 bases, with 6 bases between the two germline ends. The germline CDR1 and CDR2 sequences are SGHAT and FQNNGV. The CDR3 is CASSLMGNTEAFF. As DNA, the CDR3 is TGTGCCAGCAGCTTAATGGGCAACACTGAAGCTTTCTTT.

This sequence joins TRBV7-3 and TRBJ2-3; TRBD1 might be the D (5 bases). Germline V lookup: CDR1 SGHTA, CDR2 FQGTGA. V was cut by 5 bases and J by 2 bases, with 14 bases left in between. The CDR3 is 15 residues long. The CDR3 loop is CASSQQGLVTDTQYF. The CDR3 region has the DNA TGTGCCAGCAGCCAGCAGGGTCTCGTCACAGATACGCAGTATTTT.

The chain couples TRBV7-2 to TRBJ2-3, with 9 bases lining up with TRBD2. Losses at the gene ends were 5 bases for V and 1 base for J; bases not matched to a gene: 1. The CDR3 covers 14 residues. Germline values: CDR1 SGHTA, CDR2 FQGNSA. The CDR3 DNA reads TGTGCCAGCAGCCGGACTAGCGGCACAGATACGCAGTATTTT. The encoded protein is CASSRTSGTDTQYF.

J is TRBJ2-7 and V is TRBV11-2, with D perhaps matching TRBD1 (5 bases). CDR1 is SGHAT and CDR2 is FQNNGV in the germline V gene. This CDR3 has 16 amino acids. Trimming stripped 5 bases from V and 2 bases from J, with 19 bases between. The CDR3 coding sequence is TGTGCCAGCAGCACCCGGTTAAGGGGCAACACCTACGAGCAGTACTTC. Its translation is CASSTRLRGNTYEQYF.

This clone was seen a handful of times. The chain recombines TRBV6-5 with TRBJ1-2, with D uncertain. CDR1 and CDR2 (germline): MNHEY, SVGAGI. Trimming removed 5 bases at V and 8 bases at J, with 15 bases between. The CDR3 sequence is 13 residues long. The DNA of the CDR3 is TGTGCCAGCAGTACTTCCCCCTCGAGGGGCTACACCTTC. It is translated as CASSTSPSRGYTF.

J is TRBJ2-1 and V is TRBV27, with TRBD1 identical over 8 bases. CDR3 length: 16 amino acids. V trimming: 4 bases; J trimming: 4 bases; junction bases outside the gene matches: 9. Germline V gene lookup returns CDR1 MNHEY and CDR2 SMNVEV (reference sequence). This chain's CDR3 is CASSYSSGGLYNEQFF. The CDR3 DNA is TGTGCCAGCAGTTATTCCTCAGGGGGCCTTTACAATGAGCAGTTCTTC.

This CDR3 is CASSPGTPYQHF. DNA of the CDR3: TGTGCCAGCAGCCCCGGGACGCCCTACCAGCATTTT. The chain has TRBV2 and TRBJ1-5; possible D gene TRBD1, 5 bases. CDR3 length: 12 amino acids. The V gene's germline CDR1 is SNHLY and CDR2 FYNNEI. Between the trimmed V and J ends, which lost 6 bases and 12 bases, there was a span of 15 bases. The full variable domain, its missing parts supplied by reference TRBV2 and TRBJ1-5, is EPEVTQTPSHQVTQMGQEVILRCVPISNHLYFYWYRQILGQKVEFLVSFYNNEISEKSEIFDDQFSVERPDGSNFTLKIRSTKLEDSAMYFCASSPGTPYQHFGDGTRLSIL.

CDR3 amino acids: CSAFGLTGNTYGYTF. The CDR3 DNA reads TGCAGCGCGTTTGGGTTGACGGGGAATACCTATGGCTACACCTTC. The chain employs TRBV29-1 and TRBJ1-2, with unresolved D. Germline CDR1 SQVTM, CDR2 ANQGSEA. CDR3 length: 15 amino acids. V shed 7 bases and J shed 4 bases, with 22 bases lying between them.

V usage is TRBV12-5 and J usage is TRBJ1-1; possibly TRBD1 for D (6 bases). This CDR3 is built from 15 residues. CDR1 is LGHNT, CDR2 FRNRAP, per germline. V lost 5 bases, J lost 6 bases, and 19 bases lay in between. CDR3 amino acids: CASGGGARGVPEAFF. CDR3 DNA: TGTGCTAGTGGTGGGGGGGCGCGAGGAGTCCCTGAAGCTTTCTTT.

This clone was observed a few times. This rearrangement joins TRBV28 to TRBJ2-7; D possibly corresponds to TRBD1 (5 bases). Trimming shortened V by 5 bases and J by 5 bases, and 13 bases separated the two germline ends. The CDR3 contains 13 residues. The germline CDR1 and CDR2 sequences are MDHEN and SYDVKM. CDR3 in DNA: TGTGCCAGCAGTCTGTCAGGGAAGCACGAGCAGTACTTC. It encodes CASSLSGKHEQYF.

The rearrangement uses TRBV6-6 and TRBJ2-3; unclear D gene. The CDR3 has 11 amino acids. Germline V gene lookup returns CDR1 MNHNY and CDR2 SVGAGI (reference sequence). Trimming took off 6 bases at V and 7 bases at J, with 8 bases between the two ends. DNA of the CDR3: TGTGCCAGCAGCTGGCGCAATACGCAGTATTTT. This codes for CASSWRNTQYF.

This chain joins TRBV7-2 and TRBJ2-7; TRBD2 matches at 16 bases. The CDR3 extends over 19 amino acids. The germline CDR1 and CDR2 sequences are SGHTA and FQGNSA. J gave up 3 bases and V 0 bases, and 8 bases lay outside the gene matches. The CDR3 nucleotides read TGTGCCAGCAGCTTAGCCGGGACTAGCGGGAGGGGGAAACGCTACGAGCAGTACTTC. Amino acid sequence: CASSLAGTSGRGKRYEQYF. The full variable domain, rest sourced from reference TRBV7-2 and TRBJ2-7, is GAGVSQSPSNKVTEKGKDVELRCDPISGHTALYWYRQSLGQGLEFLIYFQGNSAPDKSGLPSDRFSAERTGGSVSTLTIQRTQQEDSAVYLCASSLAGTSGRGKRYEQYFGPGTRLTVT.

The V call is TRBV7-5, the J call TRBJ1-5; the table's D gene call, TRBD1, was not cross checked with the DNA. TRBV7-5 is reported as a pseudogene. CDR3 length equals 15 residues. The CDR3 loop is CARSLAGQGEQPQHF. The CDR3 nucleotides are TGTGCCAGAAGCTTAGCCGGACAGGGGGAGCAGCCCCAGCATTTT.

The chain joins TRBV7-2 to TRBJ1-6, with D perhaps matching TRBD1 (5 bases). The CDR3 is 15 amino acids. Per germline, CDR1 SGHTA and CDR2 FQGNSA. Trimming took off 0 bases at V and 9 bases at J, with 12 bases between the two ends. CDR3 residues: CASSLAFGTSSPLHF. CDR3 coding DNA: TGTGCCAGCAGCTTAGCGTTTGGGACTAGTTCACCCCTCCACTTT.

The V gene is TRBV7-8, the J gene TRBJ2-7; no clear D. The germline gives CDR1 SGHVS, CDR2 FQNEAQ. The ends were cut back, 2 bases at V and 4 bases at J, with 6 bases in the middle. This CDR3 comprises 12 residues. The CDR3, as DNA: TGTGCCAGCAGCTTATCCCGGTACGAGCAGTACTTC. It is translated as CASSLSRYEQYF.

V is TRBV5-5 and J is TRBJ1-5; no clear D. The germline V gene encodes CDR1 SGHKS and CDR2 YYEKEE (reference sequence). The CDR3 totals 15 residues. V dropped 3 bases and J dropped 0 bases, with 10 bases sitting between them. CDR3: CASSSDGYSNQPQHF. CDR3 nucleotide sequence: TGTGCCAGCAGCTCGGACGGTTATAGCAATCAGCCCCAGCATTTT. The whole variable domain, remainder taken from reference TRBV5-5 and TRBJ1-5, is DAGVTQSPTHLIKTRGQQVTLRCSPISGHKSVSWYQQVLGQGPQFIFQYYEKEERGRGNFPDRFSARQFPNYSSELNVNALLLGDSALYLCASSSDGYSNQPQHFGDGTRLSIL.

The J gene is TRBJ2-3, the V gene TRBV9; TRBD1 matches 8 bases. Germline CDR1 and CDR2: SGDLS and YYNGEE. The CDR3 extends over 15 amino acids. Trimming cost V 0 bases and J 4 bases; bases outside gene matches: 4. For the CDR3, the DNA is TGTGCCAGCAGCGTAGAGACAGGGGCTTCAGATACGCAGTATTTT. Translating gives CASSVETGASDTQYF.

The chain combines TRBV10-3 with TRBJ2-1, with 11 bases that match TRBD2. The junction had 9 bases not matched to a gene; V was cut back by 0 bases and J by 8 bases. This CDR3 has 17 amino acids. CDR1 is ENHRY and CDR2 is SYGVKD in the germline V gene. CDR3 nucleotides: TGTGCCATCAGTGAGTCTCAACTAGCGGGAGTTGGCTATGAGCAGTTCTTC. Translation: CAISESQLAGVGYEQFF.

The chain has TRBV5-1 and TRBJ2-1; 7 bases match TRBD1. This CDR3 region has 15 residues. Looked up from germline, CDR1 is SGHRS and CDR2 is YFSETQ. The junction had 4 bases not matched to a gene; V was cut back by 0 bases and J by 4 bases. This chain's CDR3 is CASSLERGLYNEQFF. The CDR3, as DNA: TGCGCCAGCAGCTTGGAAAGGGGGCTTTACAATGAGCAGTTCTTC.

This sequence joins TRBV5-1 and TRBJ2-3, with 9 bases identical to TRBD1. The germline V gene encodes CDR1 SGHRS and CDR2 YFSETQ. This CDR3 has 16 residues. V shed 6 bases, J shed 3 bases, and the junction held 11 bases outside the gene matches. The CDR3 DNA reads TGCGCCAGCACCCCAACAGGGGGCGGAATGACAGATACGCAGTATTTT. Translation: CASTPTGGGMTDTQYF.

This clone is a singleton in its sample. This chain's CDR3 is CASRRQHGISNTEAFF. In DNA form, the CDR3 reads TGTGCCAGCAGGAGACAGCACGGAATTTCTAACACTGAAGCTTTCTTT. This chain joins TRBV6-4 and TRBJ1-1, with D perhaps TRBD1 (5 bases). Trimming took 6 bases from V and 2 from J, leaving 19 bases between them. CDR1 MRHNA and CDR2 SNTAGT come from the germline V gene. The CDR3 totals 16 residues.

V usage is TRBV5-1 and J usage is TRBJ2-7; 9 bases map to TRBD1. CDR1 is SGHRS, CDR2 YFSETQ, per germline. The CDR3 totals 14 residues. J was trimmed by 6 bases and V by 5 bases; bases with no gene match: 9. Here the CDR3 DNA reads TGCGCCAGCAGTCGTGACAGGGGGGCGAGCGAGCAGTACTTC. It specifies CASSRDRGASEQYF.